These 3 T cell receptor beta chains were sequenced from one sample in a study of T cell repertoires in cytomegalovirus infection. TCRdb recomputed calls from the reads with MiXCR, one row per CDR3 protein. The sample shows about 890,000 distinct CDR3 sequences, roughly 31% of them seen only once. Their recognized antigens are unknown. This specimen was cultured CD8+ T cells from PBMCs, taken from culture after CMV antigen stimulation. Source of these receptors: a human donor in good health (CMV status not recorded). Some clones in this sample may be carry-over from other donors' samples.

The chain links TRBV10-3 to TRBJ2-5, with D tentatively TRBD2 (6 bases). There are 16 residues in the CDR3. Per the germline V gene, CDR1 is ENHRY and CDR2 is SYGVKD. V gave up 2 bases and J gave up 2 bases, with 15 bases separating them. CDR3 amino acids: CAISEALGGLQETQYF. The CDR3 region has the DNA TGTGCCATCAGTGAGGCTTTGGGGGGTCTTCAAGAGACCCAGTACTTC.

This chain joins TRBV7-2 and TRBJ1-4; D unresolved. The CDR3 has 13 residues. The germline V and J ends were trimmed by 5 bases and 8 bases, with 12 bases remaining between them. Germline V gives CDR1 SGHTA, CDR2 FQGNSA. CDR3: CASSLDRLEKLFF. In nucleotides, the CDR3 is TGTGCCAGCAGCCTCGACCGTCTCGAAAAACTGTTTTTT.

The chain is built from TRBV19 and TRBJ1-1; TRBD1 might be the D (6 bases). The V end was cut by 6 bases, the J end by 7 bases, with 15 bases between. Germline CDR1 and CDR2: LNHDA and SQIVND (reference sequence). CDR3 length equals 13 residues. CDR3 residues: CASRPRGLIEAFF. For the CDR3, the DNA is TGTGCCAGTAGGCCCCGGGGGCTGATTGAAGCTTTCTTT.